This TCR beta chain is drawn from a study of graft-versus-host responses after intestinal transplantation (dated by TCRdb to the early 2020s). Study-level background: The transplants that recipients got were multivisceral, liver-intestinal, or isolated intestinal. Anti-thymocyte globulin induction was given to all recipients, followed by maintenance tacrolimus and steroids for 2 to 3 years. Graft-versus-host and host-versus-graft alloreactive T cell clones were tracked in the graft, circulation and bone marrow after intestinal transplantation using bulk TCR-beta CDR3 sequencing. Alloreactive clones were identified by sequencing pre-transplant mixed lymphocyte reaction products and comparing these products with unstimulated pre-transplant donor and recipient T cells. The cohort enrolled about two dozen intestinal transplant recipients including one retransplant, and a few patients lacking pretransplant specimens were excluded. Donor T cell macrochimerism was defined as a peak of at least 4% donor T cells among recipient peripheral blood mononuclear cells. Rather than being sequenced by the commercial service, samples from three later patients were sequenced in-house on an Illumina MiSeq and processed with MiXCR. The investigation overall reported the following: High GvH to HvG T cell clonal ratios were observed in the allografts of patients with donor T cell macrochimerism. Early after transplant, peak levels of circulating GvH clones were associated with declines in HvG clones. The relatively low number and heterogeneity of intestinal transplant patients limited the conclusions. GvH clones turned up in recipient bone marrow, with some appearing earlier in ileal mucosa or blood, a pattern consistent with an intestinal mucosal origin.

Libraries came from the immunoSEQ multiplex PCR assay. High-throughput TCR-beta CDR3 sequencing of genomic DNA from most patients was performed by Adaptive Biotechnologies. Concerning the study's data processing: Adaptive's ImmunoSEQ software was the source of the TCR sequencing data for 18 patients, while a few other patients were processed with MiXCR and VDJtools. CDR3 nucleotide sequences shared between donor and recipient were removed because the origin of such sequences could not be assigned. At least 2-fold expansion over unstimulated cells and a minimum CFSE-low frequency of 0.002% (template counts) or 0.001% (read counts) were required for clones to be classified as alloreactive. A clone was considered mappable if detected in the sequenced pre-transplant spleen, lymph node, or MLR CFSE-low populations of the donor or recipient. Cumulative frequency of alloreactive clones was calculated as a percentage of all sequences weighted by copy number. TCRdb provides this immuneACCESS table in a form limited to in-frame rearrangements. Some clones are lacking; in checked studies, under half of them reflect an unresolved V gene, and why the rest are absent is not known. V and J calls and clone size come straight from that table; D and trimming were deduced from the DNA. The sample table shows about 29,000 clones, and 87% are seen once. The ten largest account for approximately 10% of the sample.

About this clone itself: No antigen is known for it. The sample holds no much larger clone one base away, and base qualities are not on file.

Blood samples were collected up to 4 times in the first month after transplant and then at least monthly when available. The CDR3 has 11 amino acids, counting the end cysteine and phenylalanine. The read is trimmed to its CDR3 DNA, 33 bases read in frame from base 1. CDR1 and CDR2 are drawn from the germline V gene (reference sequence): LNHNV, YYDKDF. V and J lose 0 bases and 4 bases, and a span of 0 bases separates them. The V and J segments used are TRBV15 and TRBJ2-5, with the identity of the D gene unclear. The receptor was isolated from a human patient who received an intestinal transplant, so some T cells may come from the graft donor. The sample consisted of PBMCs, taken around 62 weeks after intestinal transplantation. The encoded CDR3 is CATSREETQYF. The nucleotides read TGTGCCACCAGCAGAGAAGAGACCCAGTACTTC.